The clone carrying this T cell receptor (beta chain) was seen ten or more times. The antigen is undetermined. Uncontrolled infections, other autoimmune diseases, pregnancy or lactation led to exclusion of patients. The sample is drawn from a study of T cells in Graves' hyperthyroidism and ophthalmopathy. Amplified regions were TCR beta CDR3 sequences from RNA transcripts. The primer set for the first-round RT-PCR of the TCR CDR3 was HTBI. TCRdb recomputed calls from the multiplex PCR reads with MiXCR, one row per CDR3 protein. This sample has about 410,000 distinct CDR3 sequences, with roughly 15% found just once. The germline V and J ends were trimmed by 5 bases and 3 bases, with 14 bases remaining between them. Per the germline V gene, CDR1 is MNHNS and CDR2 is SASEGT. The CDR3 spans 14 residues. Points from the study as a whole: Ophthalmopathy got predicted by the model a median 6.5 months before its onset. Ophthalmopathy was told apart from stable hyperthyroidism by a 13 V-J model.

The chain links TRBV6-1 to TRBJ2-7, with D possibly TRBD2 on 6 matching bases. The receptor was isolated from a man aged 18 to 29 with Graves' ophthalmopathy. The sequencing input was blood. CDR3 region: CASSYGGRNYEQYF. In DNA form, the CDR3 reads TGTGCCAGCAGTTACGGTGGGAGGAACTACGAGCAGTACTTC.